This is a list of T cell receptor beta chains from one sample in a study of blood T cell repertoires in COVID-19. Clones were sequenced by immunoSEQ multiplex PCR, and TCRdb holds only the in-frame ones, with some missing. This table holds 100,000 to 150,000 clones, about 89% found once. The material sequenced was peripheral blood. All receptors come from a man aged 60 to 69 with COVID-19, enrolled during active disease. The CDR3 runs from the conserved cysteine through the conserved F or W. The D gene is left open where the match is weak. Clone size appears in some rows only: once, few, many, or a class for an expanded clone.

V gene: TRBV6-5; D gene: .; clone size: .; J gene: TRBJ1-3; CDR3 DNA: TGTGCCAGCAGTTACATGCAGGGTGATGGAAACACCATATATTTT; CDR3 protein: CASSYMQGDGNTIYF
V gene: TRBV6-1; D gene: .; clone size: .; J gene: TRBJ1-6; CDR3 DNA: TGTGCCAGCAGTGAAGCTTCCGGGACTGCTTCACCCCTCCACTTT; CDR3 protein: CASSEASGTASPLHF
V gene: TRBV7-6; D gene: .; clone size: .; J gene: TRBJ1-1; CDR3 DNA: TGTGCCAGCAGCTTAGAGGAAGGGGGACGGGCTTTCTTT; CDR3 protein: CASSLEEGGRAFF
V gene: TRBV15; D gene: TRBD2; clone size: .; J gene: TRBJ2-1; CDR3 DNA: TGTGCCACCAGCAGAGCGCGGACTAGCGGGCTCCGCTCCTACAATGAGCAGTTCTTC; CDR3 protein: CATSRARTSGLRSYNEQFF
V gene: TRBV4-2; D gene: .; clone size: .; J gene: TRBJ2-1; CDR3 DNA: TGTGCCAGCAGCCAAGATATGACGGGGGTCGACAATGAGCAGTTCTTC; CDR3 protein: CASSQDMTGVDNEQFF
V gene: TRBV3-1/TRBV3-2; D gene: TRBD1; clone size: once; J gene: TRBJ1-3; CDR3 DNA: TGTGCCAGCAGCCAAGCCCGACAGGGTCTCTGTTCCTCTGGAAACACCATATATTTT; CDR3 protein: CASSQARQGLCSSGNTIYF
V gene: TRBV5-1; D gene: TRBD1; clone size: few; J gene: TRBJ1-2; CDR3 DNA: TGCGCCAGCAGCAACGGGACAGGTCCCCTCTATGGCTACACCTTC; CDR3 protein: CASSNGTGPLYGYTF
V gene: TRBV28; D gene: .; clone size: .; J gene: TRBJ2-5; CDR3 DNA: TGTGCCAGCAGTTTTTCTGGGCCTGAGACCCAGTACTTC; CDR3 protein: CASSFSGPETQYF
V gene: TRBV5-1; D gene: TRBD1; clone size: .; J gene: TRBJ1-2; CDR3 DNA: TGCGCCAGCAGCTTGGGGGACAGAGACTTTAACTATGGCTACACCTTC; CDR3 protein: CASSLGDRDFNYGYTF
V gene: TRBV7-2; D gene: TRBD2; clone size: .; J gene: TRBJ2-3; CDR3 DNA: TGTGCCAGCAGCTTACTAGCGGGAAGTGATACGCAGTATTTT; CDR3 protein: CASSLLAGSDTQYF
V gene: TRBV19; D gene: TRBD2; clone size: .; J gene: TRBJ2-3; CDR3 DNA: TGTGCCAGTAGTATCGGGGCTAGCGGGCGGCGCAAATCTTACACAGATACGCAGTATTTT; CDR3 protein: CASSIGASGRRKSYTDTQYF
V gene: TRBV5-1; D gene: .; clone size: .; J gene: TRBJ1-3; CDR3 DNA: TGCGCCAGCAGCGCCATGGGACAAACGGGAAACACCATATATTTT; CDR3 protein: CASSAMGQTGNTIYF